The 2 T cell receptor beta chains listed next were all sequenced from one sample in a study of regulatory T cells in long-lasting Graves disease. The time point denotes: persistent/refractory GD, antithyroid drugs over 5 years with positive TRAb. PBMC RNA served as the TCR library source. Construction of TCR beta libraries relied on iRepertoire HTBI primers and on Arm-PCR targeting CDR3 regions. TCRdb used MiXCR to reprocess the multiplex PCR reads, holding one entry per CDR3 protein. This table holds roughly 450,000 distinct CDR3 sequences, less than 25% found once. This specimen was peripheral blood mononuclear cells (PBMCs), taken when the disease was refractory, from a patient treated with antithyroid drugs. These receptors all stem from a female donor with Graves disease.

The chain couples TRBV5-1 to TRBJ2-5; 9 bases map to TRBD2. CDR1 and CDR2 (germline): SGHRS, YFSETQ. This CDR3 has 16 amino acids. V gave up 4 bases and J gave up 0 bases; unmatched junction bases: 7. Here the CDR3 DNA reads TGCGCCAGCAGCCCTTGGACTAGCGCGTACCAAGAGACCCAGTACTTC. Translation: CASSPWTSAYQETQYF.

Here the CDR3 DNA reads TGTGCCACCAGTGACCGGAATCAGCCCCAGCATTTT. Residues: CATSDRNQPQHF. V usage is TRBV24-1 and J usage is TRBJ1-5; D gene uncertain. Between the trimmed V and J ends, which lost 4 bases and 4 bases, there was a span of 4 bases. Germline V CDR1 and CDR2: KGHDR, SFDVKD. The CDR3 is made up of 12 amino acids.